A single sample is the source of the 26 T cell receptor beta chains below, sequenced in a study of early stage breast cancer tumors. Clones were sequenced by immunoSEQ multiplex PCR, and TCRdb holds only the in-frame ones, with some missing. The sample has 39,000 or so clones, around two thirds seen once. Material for sequencing was blood. The receptors derive from a person aged 45 to 59 with breast cancer.

CDR3 nucleotides: TGTGCCAGCAGCTCCTCCCAAGAGACCCAGTACTTC. Its translation: CASSSSQETQYF. V is TRBV7-6 and J is TRBJ2-5; D is uncertain. V was shortened by 4 bases and J by 1 base, with 4 bases between the two germline ends. This CDR3 has 12 residues. Germline CDR1 reads SGHVS; CDR2 reads FNYEAQ.

The V call is TRBV11-2, the J call TRBJ2-1, with D possibly matching TRBD2 (7 bases). The germline V and J ends were trimmed by 5 bases and 9 bases, with 17 bases remaining between them. The length of the CDR3 is 14 residues. Per germline, CDR1 SGHAT and CDR2 FQNNGV. CDR3 sequence (DNA): TGTGCCAGCAGCCCTTTAGGGGGGAGGGGTGAGCAGTTCTTC. Residues: CASSPLGGRGEQFF.

The rearrangement uses TRBV5-1 and TRBJ2-1, with a possible D match to TRBD1 (6 bases). Germline lookup yields CDR1 SGHRS and CDR2 YFSETQ. V was pared by 3 bases and J by 0 bases, with 10 bases between. CDR3 size: 15 residues. The DNA for the CDR3 is TGCGCCAGCAGCTCCACAGGGAGCTCCTACAATGAGCAGTTCTTC. It translates to CASSSTGSSYNEQFF.

The chain carries TRBV5-1 and TRBJ2-7, with TRBD1 matching over 8 bases. V trimming: 0 bases; J trimming: 4 bases; junction bases outside the gene matches: 6. Germline CDR1 is SGHRS and CDR2 is YFSETQ. The CDR3 spans 15 residues. The CDR3 DNA reads as TGCGCCAGCAGCTTGGGGGCAGGGGGCTATTACGAGCAGTACTTC. As protein: CASSLGAGGYYEQYF.

The V call is TRBV15, the J call TRBJ1-2; D uncertain. V dropped 0 bases and J dropped 6 bases, with 11 bases sitting between them. Germline V gene sequence: CDR1 LNHNV, CDR2 YYDKDF (reference sequence). The CDR3 has 14 amino acids. CDR3 amino acids: CATSRDTSGNGYTF. Written as DNA, the CDR3 is TGTGCCACCAGCAGAGATACGTCGGGTAATGGCTACACCTTC.

V gene TRBV29-1 combines with J gene TRBJ2-1; 12 bases align to TRBD2. This CDR3 region has 12 residues. Trimming at V came to 7 bases and at J to 9 bases, leaving 4 bases not matched to a gene. Germline loops: CDR1 SQVTM, CDR2 ANQGSEA. The CDR3 bases are TGCAGCGGGAGACTAGCGGGAGCTGAGCAGTTCTTC. Its protein is CSGRLAGAEQFF.

This chain uses TRBV7-8 with TRBJ2-7; D is perhaps TRBD2 (6 bases). Germline V lookup: CDR1 SGHVS, CDR2 FQNEAQ. Trimming removed 3 bases from V and 2 bases from J, with 11 bases in between. CDR3 size: 14 residues. The CDR3 DNA reads as TGTGCCAGCAGCTTGTGGCGGGGACCCTACGAGCAGTACTTC. It yields the protein CASSLWRGPYEQYF.

The chain combines TRBV5-5 with TRBJ1-1, with 8 bases that match TRBD1. The trim removed 1 base at V and 5 bases at J, leaving 4 bases unmatched. Germline CDR1 is SGHKS and CDR2 is YYEKEE (reference sequence). CDR3 length: 14 amino acids. The CDR3 region is CASSLQDRETEAFF. The CDR3 DNA sequence: TGTGCCAGCAGCTTGCAGGACAGGGAGACTGAAGCTTTCTTT.

This clone came up a few times. The CDR3: CASSQEGQGGRSPLHF. The CDR3 DNA is TGCGCCAGCAGCCAAGAGGGGCAGGGAGGTCGTTCACCCCTCCACTTT. The V and J genes are TRBV4-3 and TRBJ1-6; a possible D gene is TRBD1 (5 bases). CDR3 size: 16 residues. V lost 0 bases and J 9 bases, leaving 15 bases between the germline ends. Germline CDR1 LGHNA, CDR2 YSLEER.

The rearrangement uses TRBV7-6 and TRBJ2-1; 10 nucleotides agree with TRBD2. After removal of 5 bases from V and 6 bases from J, the junction contained 7 bases not matched to a gene. The CDR3 is 15 residues long. The germline V gene encodes CDR1 SGHVS and CDR2 FNYEAQ. CDR3 sequence (DNA): TGTGCCAGCAGCCCCGGGACTAGCGAAGTCAATGAGCAGTTCTTC. This codes for CASSPGTSEVNEQFF.

The chain carries TRBV5-6 and TRBJ2-1; no reliable D call. This CDR3 is built from 16 residues. Trimming shortened V by 1 base and J by 0 bases, and 11 bases separated the two germline ends. The germline CDR1 and CDR2 sequences are SGHDT and YYEEEE. CDR3 protein: CASSLYAASSYNEQFF. DNA for the CDR3: TGTGCCAGCAGCTTGTACGCGGCGAGCTCCTACAATGAGCAGTTCTTC.

This clone was recorded at least ten times. The V gene is TRBV13, the J gene TRBJ1-2, with a possible D match to TRBD1 (5 bases). V lost 5 bases and J 8 bases, leaving 18 bases between the germline ends. Per the germline V gene, CDR1 is PRHDT and CDR2 is FYEKMQ (reference sequence). The CDR3 is made up of 14 amino acids. For the CDR3, the DNA is TGTGCCAGCAGCCCGGAGACAGTTATTGAGGGCTACACCTTC. This sequence encodes CASSPETVIEGYTF.

CDR3 in DNA: TGTGCCATCAGTGAAACAGGGACGAACGATCAGCCCCAGCATTTT. This encodes CAISETGTNDQPQHF. The V gene is TRBV10-3, the J gene TRBJ1-5; D is perhaps TRBD1 (6 bases). The CDR3 covers 15 residues. CDR1 is ENHRY, CDR2 SYGVKD, per germline. The V end lost 3 bases, the J end lost 5 bases, and 14 bases lay between the germline ends.

In this sample, this clone turned up a few times. This rearrangement joins TRBV5-1 to TRBJ2-7; the match to TRBD2 covers 7 bases. CDR3 length: 14 residues. The V gene's germline CDR1 is SGHRS and CDR2 YFSETQ. V shed 0 bases and J 3 bases; nucleotides not matched to a gene: 3. The CDR3 DNA reads TGCGCCAGCAGCTTGGCTGGGAGGGACTACGAGCAGTACTTC. Translation: CASSLAGRDYEQYF.

The chain couples TRBV5-4 to TRBJ2-3; D unresolved. Trimming stripped 2 bases from V and 1 base from J, with 8 bases between. The CDR3 extends over 14 amino acids. CDR1 and CDR2 (germline): SGHNT, YYREEE (reference sequence). DNA of the CDR3: TGTGCCAGCAGCTTTGAGGCTCGCACAGATACGCAGTATTTT. Translated, it gives CASSFEARTDTQYF.

This clone came up a few times. This chain uses TRBV14 with TRBJ2-1, with D perhaps matching TRBD2 (5 bases). Germline-derived CDR1 and CDR2 are SGHDN and FVKESK. V gave up 5 bases and J gave up 3 bases, with 23 bases separating them. The CDR3 runs 18 residues. Written as DNA, the CDR3 is TGTGCCAGCAGCACGCGGACTCCCACCGAAGGACGCTACAATGAGCAGTTCTTC. Its protein is CASSTRTPTEGRYNEQFF.

This clone was observed once. The chain is built from TRBV6-4 and TRBJ2-3, with D possibly matching TRBD1 (5 bases). This CDR3 contains 13 residues. V was pared by 5 bases and J by 3 bases, with 9 bases between. The germline gives CDR1 MRHNA, CDR2 SNTAGT. The CDR3 loop reads CASSSDSTDTQYF. CDR3 in DNA: TGTGCCAGCAGTTCTGACAGTACAGATACGCAGTATTTT.

In this sample, this clone turned up a few times. This chain joins TRBV9 and TRBJ1-1; D not certain. This CDR3 contains 13 residues. V dropped 10 bases and J dropped 6 bases, with 19 bases sitting between them. CDR1 is SGDLS and CDR2 is YYNGEE in the germline V gene. Here the CDR3 DNA reads TGTGCCTCCGGCTCGGGAGCCAAGGCTGAAGCTTTCTTT. This encodes CASGSGAKAEAFF.

This clone appeared once. The V gene is TRBV5-1, the J gene TRBJ1-1; 9 bases map to TRBD1. Losses at the gene ends were 2 bases for V and 1 base for J; bases not matched to a gene: 0. Germline V gene sequence: CDR1 SGHRS, CDR2 YFSETQ. The CDR3 contains 14 residues. The CDR3 DNA follows: TGCGCCAGCAGCTTACAGGGGGCGAACACTGAAGCTTTCTTT. Protein product: CASSLQGANTEAFF.

The V gene is TRBV11-2, the J gene TRBJ1-5; 7 bases align to TRBD1. Trimming took 2 bases from V and 4 from J; bases not matched to a gene: 14. The CDR3 runs 18 residues. The germline V gene encodes CDR1 SGHAT and CDR2 FQNNGV. CDR3 residues: CASSLYPPAGQRNQPQHF. As DNA, the CDR3 is TGTGCCAGCAGCTTATATCCCCCCGCGGGACAGCGAAATCAGCCCCAGCATTTT.

The chain has TRBV2 and TRBJ2-5, with 10 bases aligning to TRBD1. The CDR3 is 15 residues long. The V and J ends lost 4 bases and 0 bases, in that order; junction bases with no gene match: 2. Germline assignment: CDR1 SNHLY and CDR2 FYNNEI. CDR3 in amino acids: CASSAGQGDQETQYF. CDR3 nucleotides: TGTGCCAGCAGTGCCGGACAGGGGGACCAAGAGACCCAGTACTTC.

The rearrangement uses TRBV13 and TRBJ2-3; the match to TRBD2 covers 10 bases. Germline V gene lookup returns CDR1 PRHDT and CDR2 FYEKMQ (reference sequence). This CDR3 has 15 residues. V lost 4 bases, J lost 5 bases, and 6 bases stayed unmatched. Here the CDR3 reads CASSSGSGGGDTQYF. As DNA, the CDR3 is TGTGCCAGCAGCTCTGGGAGCGGGGGGGGAGATACGCAGTATTTT.

The chain couples TRBV11-1 to TRBJ2-2; no definite D call. The length of the CDR3 is 14 residues. Between the trimmed V and J ends, which lost 0 bases and 5 bases, there was a span of 7 bases. Looked up from germline, CDR1 is SGHAT and CDR2 is FQDESV (reference sequence). CDR3 sequence (DNA): TGTGCCAGCAGCTTAGCGCTAGTAACCGGGGAGCTGTTTTTT. It codes for CASSLALVTGELFF.

The rearrangement uses TRBV6-5 and TRBJ1-2, with 7 bases fitting TRBD1. The CDR3 spans 13 residues. Unmatched junction bases numbered 4, after V lost 6 bases and J lost 3 bases. Germline V lookup: CDR1 MNHEY, CDR2 SVGAGI. This chain's CDR3 is CASRLDRDYGYTF. The DNA for the CDR3 is TGTGCCAGCAGACTCGACAGGGACTATGGCTACACCTTC.

The chain joins TRBV27 to TRBJ2-7, with 10 bases lining up with TRBD2. This CDR3 is built from 15 residues. Germline V gene data show CDR1 as MNHEY and CDR2 as SMNVEV (reference sequence). With 0 bases clipped from V and 3 bases from J, the junction kept 2 bases outside the gene matches. The CDR3 protein is CASSLSASGGYEQYV. Written as DNA, the CDR3 is TGTGCCAGCAGTTTATCGGCTAGCGGGGGCTACGAGCAGTACGTC.

The chain uses TRBV6-5 and TRBJ2-2, with D possibly TRBD2 on 5 matching bases. This CDR3 is built from 12 residues. Germline CDR1 is MNHEY and CDR2 is SVGAGI. In DNA, the CDR3 is TGTCTTACCCGGGGTGGGACCGGGGAGCTGTTTTTT. Amino acids: CLTRGGTGELFF.